The clone carrying this TCR beta chain was counted once. This CDR3 spans 13 amino acids. Germline V gene data show CDR1 as SEHNR and CDR2 as FQNEAQ (reference sequence). The V gene end was trimmed by 6 bases and the J gene end by 3 bases; junction bases not matched to a gene: 2. Here immunoSEQ multiplex PCR was the method, and the copy in TCRdb shows in-frame clones only, minus some. The sample lists 30,000 to 40,000 clones, about 95% occurring once. The sample originates from a study of T cell changes during pregnancy in multiple sclerosis. The V gene is TRBV7-9, the J gene TRBJ1-1; TRBD1 aligns across 9 bases. The TCR originated in a female donor with multiple sclerosis, enrolled in a pregnancy study. Here the sequenced sample was CD4+ T cells from peripheral blood mononuclear cells, taken in the second trimester of pregnancy. CDR3 DNA sequence: TGTGCCAGCAGGCGGACAGGGGACACTGAAGCTTTCTTT. This sequence encodes CASRRTGDTEAFF. The whole variable domain, filled in from reference TRBV7-9 and TRBJ1-1, reads DTGVSQNPRHKITKRGQNVTFRCDPISEHNRLYWYRQTLGQGPEFLTYFQNEAQLEKSRLLSDRFSAERPKGSFSTLEIQRTEQGDSAMYLCASRRTGDTEAFFGQGTRLTVV.